The following is a T cell receptor (beta chain) sequence with its context. Its specificity is unknown. This sample is part of a study of OX40 agonist ivuxolimab in advanced cancers. Study context: Enrollees could have had prior anti-PD-1, anti-PD-L1 or anti-CTLA-4 therapy, which about 40% had received. One patient with hepatocellular carcinoma and two with cutaneous melanoma, three in all, had partial responses.

Profiled with immunoSEQ multiplex PCR; TCRdb holds only in-frame clones, not every one. The repertoire holds tens of thousands of clones, 70% to 90% seen once, with approximately 10% in the top ten. On cycle 4 day 1 and cycle 7 day 1, as well as at baseline, blood was sampled. General study findings and limits: Clonal expansion by week 6 occurred in CD4+ and CD8+ blood T cells (at 0.1 to 3.0 mg/kg).

The CDR3 is 15 residues long. Germline loops: CDR1 SGHNT, CDR2 YYREEE (reference sequence). Trimming took 2 bases from V and 5 from J, leaving 16 bases between them. The receptor comes from an adult with an advanced solid tumor such as melanoma, head and neck, liver or kidney cancer. The chain carries TRBV5-4 and TRBJ2-5; D may be TRBD1 or TRBD2 (5 bases each). The input for sequencing was CD4+ or CD8+ T cells sorted from blood, taken in a trial of the OX40 agonist ivuxolimab. DNA of the CDR3: TGTGCCAGCAGCTTCGACTTAGGGACCCAGGAGACCCAGTACTTC. It specifies CASSFDLGTQETQYF. The full variable domain, completed using reference TRBV5-4 and TRBJ2-5, is ETGVTQSPTHLIKTRGQQVTLRCSSQSGHNTVSWYQQALGQGPQFIFQYYREEENGRGNFPPRFSGLQFPNYSSELNVNALELDDSALYLCASSFDLGTQETQYFGPGTRLLVL.